This passage covers 18 T cell receptor beta chains from one sample sequenced in a study of regulatory T cells in long-lasting Graves disease. Time point described: newly diagnosed GD, antithyroid drugs for less than 3 months. There was RNA extracted from PBMCs, and the TCR library was made from it. Combining iRepertoire HTBI primers with Arm-PCR of CDR3 regions, the authors built TCR beta libraries. TCRdb reprocessed the multiplex PCR reads via MiXCR and lists one record per CDR3 protein. The sample holds approximately 460,000 distinct CDR3 sequences; approximately 16% are singletons and the top ten take about 10%. The sample also formed part of further work on T cells in Graves' hyperthyroidism and ophthalmopathy.

Sequencing used peripheral blood mononuclear cells (PBMCs), obtained at new diagnosis, from a patient treated with antithyroid drugs. The receptors here all came from a woman under 40 with Graves disease.

The genes are TRBV6-1 and TRBJ1-5; D call uncertain. V was trimmed by 2 bases and J by 11 bases, leaving 10 bases between them. This CDR3 has 12 amino acids. CDR1 is MNHNS and CDR2 is SASEGT in the germline V gene. The CDR3 reads CASSELGLTQHF. The CDR3, as DNA: TGTGCCAGCAGTGAACTTGGTCTGACCCAGCATTTT.

This clonotype was seen many times. V gene TRBV5-4 combines with J gene TRBJ2-1; 8 bases fit TRBD2. The J segment lost 15 bases and the V segment lost 4 bases, leaving 12 bases of the junction unmatched. CDR3 length: 13 amino acids. CDR1 SGHNT and CDR2 YYREEE come from the germline V gene (reference sequence). The chain's CDR3 is CASSPLAERGRFF. CDR3 bases: TGTGCCAGCAGCCCACTAGCGGAGAGGGGTCGGTTCTTC.

The chain has TRBV19 and TRBJ2-5; 9 bases match TRBD1. The CDR3 is made up of 16 amino acids. The J segment lost 4 bases and the V segment lost 1 base, leaving 7 bases of the junction unmatched. Germline values: CDR1 LNHDA, CDR2 SQIVND (reference sequence). The CDR3 nucleotides read TGTGCCAGTAGTATAGGTGGACAGGGGCCAGGAGAGACCCAGTACTTC. Its protein is CASSIGGQGPGETQYF.

The chain recombines TRBV30 with TRBJ1-2; D is ambiguous. The CDR3 length is 14 residues. Trimming pared 5 bases from V and 1 base from J, leaving 14 bases between. Germline assignment: CDR1 GTSNPN and CDR2 SVGIG (reference sequence). CDR3 sequence: CAWDPTGSNYGYTF. CDR3 DNA sequence: TGTGCCTGGGACCCGACGGGCAGTAACTATGGCTACACCTTC.

This clonotype showed up many times. The chain links TRBV20-1 to TRBJ2-3, with 8 bases identical to TRBD2. CDR1 is DFQATT and CDR2 is SNEGSKA in the germline V gene (reference sequence). V dropped 0 bases and J dropped 2; count of bases not matched to a gene: 13. The CDR3 has 18 residues. The CDR3 bases are TGCAGTGCTAGAGATAAGGGTTGGATAGCGGGATACACAGATACGCAGTATTTT. It codes for CSARDKGWIAGYTDTQYF.

This clonotype was recorded at least ten times. The V gene is TRBV18, the J gene TRBJ1-2; no reliable D call. V lost 3 bases and J lost 7, with 18 bases in between. Germline loops: CDR1 KGHSH, CDR2 LQKENI. This CDR3 contains 15 residues. The CDR3 DNA is TGTGCCAGCTCACCCCCCCTTCTGGACTACGCTGGCTACACCTTC. Translation: CASSPPLLDYAGYTF.

At least ten counts were recorded for this clonotype. The chain couples TRBV24-1 to TRBJ2-1, with 8 bases matching TRBD2. V trimming: 0 bases; J trimming: 6 bases; junction bases outside the gene matches: 12. CDR1 is KGHDR, CDR2 SFDVKD, per germline. The CDR3 sequence is 18 residues long. The CDR3 DNA follows: TGTGCCACCAGTGATTTGAAGGCAGCGGGGGCACTCCCCAATGAGCAGTTCTTC. Translation gives CATSDLKAAGALPNEQFF.

The chain combines TRBV3-1 with TRBJ1-6; tentative D call: TRBD1 (5 bases). Germline V gives CDR1 LGHDT, CDR2 YNNKEL (reference sequence). V shed 3 bases and J shed 6 bases, with 15 bases lying between them. CDR3 length: 16 amino acids. This CDR3 is CASSHGGWAVNSPLHF. The CDR3 region has the DNA TGTGCCAGCAGCCATGGGGGTTGGGCAGTTAATTCACCCCTCCACTTT.

The chain uses TRBV6-2 or TRBV6-3 and TRBJ2-6; possibly TRBD1 for D (7 bases). This CDR3 is 18 amino acids long. V was shortened by 7 bases and J by 0 bases, with 19 bases between the two germline ends. From germline, CDR1 is MNHEY and CDR2 SVGEGT. The CDR3 spells CASTLYQGGTSGANVLTF. The CDR3 DNA reads as TGTGCCAGCACCCTTTATCAGGGGGGCACCTCTGGGGCCAACGTCCTGACTTTC.

This clonotype was counted a few times. The genes are TRBV10-3 and TRBJ2-1, with D perhaps TRBD2 (6 bases). With 10 bases removed from V and 7 bases from J, the gap between germline ends came to 23 bases. This CDR3 region has 15 residues. Germline values: CDR1 ENHRY, CDR2 SYGVKD. For the CDR3, the DNA is TGTGCCACGGCGGAGAGGTGGGGGGAACAAAATGAGCAGTTCTTC. It translates to CATAERWGEQNEQFF.

The chain employs TRBV12-3 or TRBV12-4 and TRBJ1-1; no reliable D call. The CDR3 runs 12 residues. Trimming pared 6 bases from V and 11 bases from J, leaving 16 bases between. The CDR3 region is CASSYNFNWAFF. The DNA for the CDR3 is TGTGCCAGCAGCTATAACTTCAACTGGGCTTTCTTT.

This clonotype was found many times. V usage is TRBV11-3 and J usage is TRBJ2-1, with 12 bases aligning to TRBD2. V was clipped by 5 bases and J by 7 bases; unmatched bases: 9. The CDR3 is 16 amino acids. Looked up from germline, CDR1 is SGHNT and CDR2 is YENEEA. In DNA, the CDR3 is TGTGCCAGCAGCGCCTCGACTAGCGGGAGAAGTAATGAGCAGTTCTTC. Translation gives CASSASTSGRSNEQFF.

The chain links TRBV4-3 to TRBJ1-1, with D unresolved. Germline V lookup: CDR1 LGHNA, CDR2 YSLEER. Trimming stripped 0 bases from V and 0 bases from J, with 8 bases between. CDR3 size: 15 residues. The CDR3 DNA sequence: TGCGCCAGCAGCCAAGATAGGTTTATGAACACTGAAGCTTTCTTT. Translation: CASSQDRFMNTEAFF.

This clonotype has ten or more counts. The chain has TRBV24-1 and TRBJ2-1; possibly TRBD2 for D (6 bases). The germline V and J ends were trimmed by 3 bases and 9 bases, with 26 bases remaining between them. CDR3 length: 18 amino acids. CDR1 and CDR2 (germline): KGHDR, SFDVKD. The CDR3 region is CATSDPNAGGDGSGEQFF. The CDR3 bases are TGTGCCACCAGTGATCCCAATGCTGGAGGGGATGGGAGTGGTGAGCAGTTCTTC.

The chain recombines TRBV9 with TRBJ1-1; a weak D match, TRBD1 (5 bases). Trimming left V 0 bases short and J 4 bases short, with 13 bases between. Germline CDR1 SGDLS, CDR2 YYNGEE. CDR3 length: 15 residues. The CDR3 DNA follows: TGTGCCAGCAGCGTAGCTACAGGAGGGTTCACTGAAGCTTTCTTT. Translation gives CASSVATGGFTEAFF.

This clonotype was picked up a small number of times. The chain carries TRBV20-1 and TRBJ1-6; possible D gene TRBD1, 5 bases. Trimming took off 5 bases at V and 4 bases at J, with 12 bases between the two ends. CDR3 length equals 14 residues. Germline CDR1 DFQATT, CDR2 SNEGSKA (reference sequence). The CDR3 coding sequence is TGCAGTGCTCCCGGGACGGGTTATAATTCACCCCTCCACTTT. Protein product: CSAPGTGYNSPLHF.

Worth noting for this clonotype: It may be a read error: a sequence one base away is much more abundant. CDR3 nucleotide sequence: TGTGCCCGCAGCCAAGGGAGCGGGGGCCGCCTTAGCTCCTACGAGCAGTACTTC. Residues: CARSQGSGGRLSSYEQYF. This chain uses TRBV3-1 with TRBJ2-7; the match to TRBD2 covers 8 bases. The CDR3 spans 18 residues. Per the germline V gene, CDR1 is LGHDT and CDR2 is YNNKEL (reference sequence).

The chain combines TRBV27 with TRBJ2-3; possibly TRBD1 or TRBD2 for D (6 bases each). Germline lookup yields CDR1 MNHEY and CDR2 SMNVEV (reference sequence). This CDR3 has 16 amino acids. The ends were cut back, 5 bases at V and 0 bases at J, with 15 bases in the middle. The CDR3: CASSLWQGRSTDTQYF. CDR3 bases: TGTGCCAGCAGTCTGTGGCAGGGGAGGAGCACAGATACGCAGTATTTT.